The 32 T cell receptor beta chains below all came from one sample that was sequenced in a study of OX40 agonist ivuxolimab in advanced cancers. Clones were read by immunoSEQ multiplex PCR, and TCRdb kept only the in-frame ones, dropping some. The repertoire has more than 70,000 clones, roughly 80% of them found once; the top ten carry roughly 4.7%. This specimen consisted of CD4+ or CD8+ T cells sorted from blood, obtained in a trial of the OX40 agonist ivuxolimab. The receptor set was obtained from an adult with an advanced solid tumor such as melanoma, head and neck, liver or kidney cancer.

This chain links TRBV5-1 with TRBJ2-3, with TRBD2 identical over 11 bases. The germline V gene has CDR1 SGHRS and CDR2 YFSETQ. This CDR3 spans 18 amino acids. The ends lost 2 bases at V and 6 bases at J; junction bases unmatched: 14. The DNA for the CDR3 is TGCGCCAGCAGCTTACCATCCCAGACTAGCGGGGAATCTGATACGCAGTATTTT. Translated: CASSLPSQTSGESDTQYF.

The chain employs TRBV5-4 and TRBJ1-2, with 7 positions matching TRBD1. CDR3 length equals 13 residues. Germline CDR1 reads SGHNT; CDR2 reads YYREEE (reference sequence). The V segment lost 4 bases and the J segment 8 bases; nucleotides outside the gene matches: 8. The CDR3: CASSPGQPGGYTF. The DNA for the CDR3 is TGTGCCAGCAGCCCGGGACAGCCTGGGGGCTACACCTTC.

The chain is built from TRBV19 and TRBJ2-2; unclear D gene. CDR3 length: 16 residues. Trimming pared 3 bases from V and 6 bases from J, leaving 17 bases between. Germline CDR1 is LNHDA and CDR2 is SQIVND (reference sequence). CDR3 residues: CASSMGRYIVAGELFF. The CDR3, as DNA: TGTGCCAGTAGTATGGGAAGATACATTGTGGCCGGGGAGCTGTTTTTT. Together with reference TRBV19 and TRBJ2-2, the CDR3 gives the full variable domain: DGGITQSPKYLFRKEGQNVTLSCEQNLNHDAMYWYRQDPGQGLRLIYYSQIVNDFQKGDIAEGYSVSREKKESFPLTVTSAQKNPTAFYLCASSMGRYIVAGELFFGEGSRLTVL.

V and J are TRBV6-5 and TRBJ1-2, with D uncertain. Trimming shortened V by 4 bases and J by 2 bases, and 8 bases separated the two germline ends. CDR1 and CDR2 (germline): MNHEY, SVGAGI. CDR3 length equals 13 residues. The CDR3 protein is CASSSGRNYGYTF. The CDR3 nucleotides read TGTGCCAGCAGTTCAGGCAGGAACTATGGCTACACCTTC.

The J gene is TRBJ2-1, the V gene TRBV30; D possibly corresponds to TRBD2 (6 bases). Germline V lookup: CDR1 GTSNPN, CDR2 SVGIG (reference sequence). The CDR3 covers 18 residues. Trimming took 4 bases from V and 1 from J, leaving 23 bases between them. The CDR3 is CAWNKLWGPGTSYNEQFF. Here the CDR3 DNA reads TGTGCCTGGAATAAACTCTGGGGCCCCGGGACTTCCTACAATGAGCAGTTCTTC.

In this sample, this clone turned up a few times. V is TRBV6-1 and J is TRBJ2-3; the D gene is possibly TRBD2 (6 bases). The CDR3 is 15 amino acids. Germline V gene data show CDR1 as MNHNS and CDR2 as SASEGT. V shed 8 bases and J shed 0 bases, with 15 bases lying between them. CDR3 sequence reads: CASVRASDSTDTQYF. The CDR3 DNA sequence: TGTGCCAGCGTTCGGGCTAGCGATAGCACAGATACGCAGTATTTT.

V usage is TRBV11-3 and J usage is TRBJ2-1, with 9 bases aligning to TRBD1. Germline assignment: CDR1 SGHNT and CDR2 YENEEA. CDR3 length: 15 amino acids. J was trimmed by 2 bases and V by 5 bases; bases with no gene match: 4. The CDR3, as DNA: TGTGCCAGCAGCCCGTGGGACAGGGCCTACAATGAGCAGTTCTTC. Its protein product is CASSPWDRAYNEQFF.

The rearrangement links TRBV2 to TRBJ1-5; tentative D call: TRBD1 (5 bases). The V end lost 7 bases, the J end lost 5 bases, and 21 bases lay between the germline ends. Germline V CDR1 and CDR2: SNHLY, FYNNEI. There are 16 residues in the CDR3. CDR3: CASTLVGKRGHQPQHF. CDR3 coding DNA: TGTGCCAGCACCCTGGTCGGGAAAAGGGGACATCAGCCCCAGCATTTT.

This chain connects TRBV18 to TRBJ2-2; no firm D call. Between the trimmed V and J ends, which lost 3 bases and 5 bases, there was a span of 7 bases. Germline V gene sequence: CDR1 KGHSH, CDR2 LQKENI. The CDR3 extends over 13 amino acids. In nucleotides, the CDR3 is TGTGCCAGCTCACCGGGAAGGACCGGGGAGCTGTTTTTT. Amino acid sequence: CASSPGRTGELFF.

This clone is medium-sized by share. J is TRBJ2-7 and V is TRBV6-1; 8 bases agree with TRBD2. Germline CDR1 reads MNHNS; CDR2 reads SASEGT. The CDR3 sequence is 18 residues long. V lost 4 bases, J lost 6 bases, and 20 bases stayed unmatched. CDR3 coding DNA: TGTGCCAGCAGTGGGAGACCGGGACTAGAAAGGATGGCTAGCGAGCAGTACTTC. It yields the protein CASSGRPGLERMASEQYF.

The chain combines TRBV5-4 with TRBJ1-4; D is unresolved. Germline lookup yields CDR1 SGHNT and CDR2 YYREEE (reference sequence). The CDR3 sequence is 12 residues long. V was trimmed by 1 base and J by 10 bases, leaving 8 bases between them. CDR3 region: CASSLTNGKLFF. CDR3 in DNA: TGTGCCAGCAGCTTGACAAACGGAAAACTGTTTTTT.

The gene calls are TRBV5-4 and TRBJ2-3; D remains ambiguous. V was cut by 0 bases and J by 6 bases, with 14 bases left in between. CDR1 SGHNT and CDR2 YYREEE come from the germline V gene (reference sequence). The CDR3 length is 15 residues. The CDR3 spells CASSLAGGLSDTQYF. The CDR3 DNA is TGTGCCAGCAGCTTGGCAGGCGGATTGTCTGATACGCAGTATTTT.

This chain joins TRBV15 and TRBJ2-3; D could derive from TRBD1 or TRBD2 (5 bases each). The CDR3 consists of 17 residues. V lost 8 bases and J lost 2, with 23 bases in between. From germline, CDR1 is LNHNV and CDR2 YYDKDF (reference sequence). This chain's CDR3 is CATGDQGGWGNTDTQYF. As DNA, the CDR3 is TGTGCCACCGGAGATCAGGGCGGTTGGGGGAACACAGATACGCAGTATTTT.

The CDR3 nucleotides are TGTGCCAGCAGTGCCGGACGACTCAATGAGCAGTTCTTC. This encodes CASSAGRLNEQFF. V usage is TRBV2 and J usage is TRBJ2-1, with D hard to call. V was shortened by 4 bases and J by 6 bases, with 10 bases between the two germline ends. CDR3 length equals 13 residues. Per germline, CDR1 SNHLY and CDR2 FYNNEI.

The rearrangement joins TRBV5-1 to TRBJ2-1; a weak D match, TRBD2 (6 bases). Germline V gene data show CDR1 as SGHRS and CDR2 as YFSETQ. This CDR3 is built from 15 residues. V gave up 5 bases and J gave up 0 bases, with 12 bases separating them. The CDR3 sequence is CASRFTAGSYNEQFF. The CDR3 DNA sequence: TGCGCCAGCAGGTTCACAGCGGGCTCCTACAATGAGCAGTTCTTC.

V gene TRBV6-6 combines with J gene TRBJ1-5; tentative D call: TRBD1 (5 bases). V dropped 2 bases and J dropped 3 bases, with 8 bases sitting between them. This CDR3 contains 14 residues. Germline V CDR1 and CDR2: MNHNY, SVGAGI (reference sequence). The CDR3 here is CASSYPGTNQPQHF. CDR3 coding DNA: TGTGCCAGCAGTTACCCAGGGACCAATCAGCCCCAGCATTTT.

This clone was seen a single time. The V gene is TRBV7-6, the J gene TRBJ2-7, with no clear D. Germline lookup yields CDR1 SGHVS and CDR2 FNYEAQ. The CDR3 spans 11 residues. V was cut by 4 bases and J by 6 bases, with 7 bases left in between. CDR3 loop: CASSYQSEQYF. CDR3 sequence (DNA): TGTGCCAGCAGCTACCAATCCGAGCAGTACTTC.

The chain recombines TRBV5-8 with TRBJ1-5; possible D gene TRBD1, 6 bases. V was clipped by 3 bases and J by 7 bases, with 20 bases between them. The germline CDR1 and CDR2 sequences are SGHTS and YDEGEE. This CDR3 region has 16 residues. The CDR3 region has the DNA TGTGCCAGCAGCTGGGAGGGTGCAGGGGTCGGGCAGCCCCAGCATTTT. It yields the protein CASSWEGAGVGQPQHF.

The V gene is TRBV7-9, the J gene TRBJ1-3; 9 positions match TRBD1. V was pared by 5 bases and J by 4 bases, with 6 bases of the junction left unmatched. The CDR3 extends over 15 amino acids. Germline V gene data show CDR1 as SEHNR and CDR2 as FQNEAQ (reference sequence). The CDR3 sequence: CASSQGQGVGNTIYF. As DNA, the CDR3 is TGTGCCAGCAGCCAGGGACAGGGTGTGGGAAACACCATATATTTT. Filled out from reference TRBV7-9 and TRBJ1-3, the complete variable domain reads DTGVSQNPRHKITKRGQNVTFRCDPISEHNRLYWYRQTLGQGPEFLTYFQNEAQLEKSRLLSDRFSAERPKGSFSTLEIQRTEQGDSAMYLCASSQGQGVGNTIYFGEGSWLTVV.

The table lists this clone with a few counts. The gene calls are TRBV21-1 and TRBJ2-7; TRBD1, the D gene given by the table, was not confirmed from the DNA. TRBV21-1 represents a pseudogene. The CDR3 is 15 residues long. The CDR3: CATEGGDRGTYEQYF. The CDR3 nucleotides are TGTGCCACCGAGGGGGGAGACAGGGGTACCTACGAGCAGTACTTC.

This chain links TRBV14 with TRBJ2-7, with TRBD2 as a possible D gene (7 bases). The CDR3 totals 14 residues. Trimming removed 5 bases at V and 6 bases at J, with 17 bases between. Per germline, CDR1 SGHDN and CDR2 FVKESK. The CDR3 nucleotides read TGTGCCAGCAGCTCAGGACGGGGGGCCTTCGAGCAGTACTTC. It translates to CASSSGRGAFEQYF.

This clone has more than one count but fewer than ten. The V gene is TRBV5-1, the J gene TRBJ1-2; D is perhaps TRBD1 (6 bases). Per the germline V gene, CDR1 is SGHRS and CDR2 is YFSETQ. Trimming cost V 2 bases and J 4 bases, with 15 bases left between them. The CDR3 contains 15 residues. Here the CDR3 DNA reads TGCGCCAGCAGCTTACTACAGGGACCAAGCTATGGCTACACCTTC. Residues: CASSLLQGPSYGYTF.

The chain combines TRBV6-6 with TRBJ1-5, with TRBD1 matching 9 bases. From germline, CDR1 is MNHNY and CDR2 SVGAGI (reference sequence). J was trimmed by 6 bases and V by 5 bases; bases with no gene match: 11. This CDR3 comprises 16 residues. The CDR3 sequence is CASSPRTGEVSQPQHF. The DNA of the CDR3 is TGTGCCAGCAGTCCGAGGACAGGGGAAGTTAGTCAGCCCCAGCATTTT.

This chain uses TRBV5-1 with TRBJ1-1; 7 bases line up with TRBD1. The CDR3 spans 13 residues. The J segment lost 4 bases and the V segment lost 2 bases, leaving 2 bases of the junction unmatched. CDR1 and CDR2 (germline): SGHRS, YFSETQ. For the CDR3, the DNA is TGCGCCAGCAGCTTCCAGGGGGGCACTGAAGCTTTCTTT. Translating gives CASSFQGGTEAFF.

This clone was counted a few times. The chain uses TRBV6-5 and TRBJ1-4; D possibly corresponds to TRBD1 (5 bases). Trimming stripped 6 bases from V and 5 bases from J, with 10 bases between. The CDR3 totals 13 residues. The germline V gene encodes CDR1 MNHEY and CDR2 SVGAGI. The CDR3 sequence is CASSRDVNEKLFF. The CDR3 DNA is TGTGCCAGCAGCCGGGACGTCAATGAAAAACTGTTTTTT.

V usage is TRBV6-5 and J usage is TRBJ1-1; possibly TRBD1 for D (6 bases). In germline, CDR1 is MNHEY, CDR2 SVGAGI. The CDR3 loop spans 16 amino acids. The ends were cut back, 0 bases at V and 5 bases at J, with 16 bases in the middle. CDR3 in DNA: TGTGCCAGCAGTTACTCGTTACGGGGGGCGCTTACTGAAGCTTTCTTT. This encodes CASSYSLRGALTEAFF.

The gene calls are TRBV2 and TRBJ1-6; 7 bases fit TRBD1. CDR3 length: 16 residues. Trimming removed 5 bases from V and 5 bases from J; junction bases left unmatched: 9. Germline CDR1 and CDR2: SNHLY and FYNNEI. The CDR3 here is CASSTQGLDNNSPLHF. In nucleotides, the CDR3 is TGTGCCAGCAGTACACAGGGGCTGGACAATAATTCACCCCTCCACTTT.

V is TRBV29-1 and J is TRBJ1-4, with 7 bases that match TRBD1. Germline V gives CDR1 SQVTM, CDR2 ANQGSEA. The CDR3 runs to 13 residues. The V segment lost 6 bases and the J segment 8 bases; nucleotides outside the gene matches: 9. The CDR3 region is CSVTYRGEEKLFF. The CDR3 bases are TGCAGCGTGACTTACAGGGGAGAAGAAAAACTGTTTTTT.

J is TRBJ1-6 and V is TRBV5-1; D gene unclear. Trimming shortened V by 0 bases and J by 6 bases, and 7 bases separated the two germline ends. The CDR3 is 14 residues long. Germline CDR1 SGHRS, CDR2 YFSETQ. Here the CDR3 reads CASSLALPNSPLHF. CDR3 sequence (DNA): TGCGCCAGCAGCTTGGCACTCCCTAATTCACCCCTCCACTTT.

The chain uses TRBV7-8 and TRBJ2-5, with no clear D. Germline V CDR1 and CDR2: SGHVS, FQNEAQ. This CDR3 is 12 amino acids long. The V and J ends lost 5 bases and 2 bases respectively, with 6 bases between them. The CDR3 sequence is CASSGIQETQYF. The DNA of the CDR3 is TGTGCCAGCAGCGGGATTCAAGAGACCCAGTACTTC.

The rearrangement joins TRBV7-9 to TRBJ1-2; D is possibly TRBD1 (5 bases). Germline loops: CDR1 SEHNR, CDR2 FQNEAQ (reference sequence). The V gene lost 1 base and the J gene lost 4 bases, with 10 bases spanning the gap. The CDR3 totals 14 residues. The CDR3 is CASSLGGHLYGYTF. The CDR3 nucleotides are TGTGCCAGCAGCTTAGGTGGACACCTCTATGGCTACACCTTC.

This clone was picked up many times. The rearrangement links TRBV10-1 to TRBJ2-3; D gene ambiguous. CDR1 and CDR2 from the germline V gene are WNHNN and SYGVQD (reference sequence). This CDR3 has 16 residues. V was cut by 7 bases and J by 2 bases, with 19 bases left in between. CDR3 loop: CASTGDRAQDTDTQYF. The CDR3 DNA reads TGCGCCAGCACCGGTGATCGGGCGCAGGACACAGATACGCAGTATTTT.